The 10 T cell receptor beta chains below come from one sample, sequenced in a study of CD8+ T cells in alopecia areata. Sequencing relied on a cDNA template that was reverse transcribed from extracted RNA. Sequencing used immunoSEQ multiplex PCR; TCRdb keeps in-frame clones, though not all of them. The sample lists about 190,000 clones; more than 55% were seen once. Treatment denoted: oral pan-JAK inhibitor, 5-10 mg twice daily. The specimen comprised CD4+ T cells sorted from blood, sampled around week 47, from a patient treated with tofacitinib. The receptors stem from a human donor with alopecia areata.

The chain recombines TRBV19 with TRBJ2-7, with 7 nucleotides matching TRBD1. This CDR3 contains 14 residues. Germline values: CDR1 LNHDA, CDR2 SQIVND (reference sequence). V trimming: 5 bases; J trimming: 1 base; junction bases outside the gene matches: 5. The CDR3 is CASSPQDRSYEQYF. CDR3 DNA sequence: TGTGCCAGTAGTCCCCAGGACAGGTCCTACGAGCAGTACTTC.

This chain links TRBV9 with TRBJ2-2; D might be TRBD1 (6 bases). CDR3 length equals 13 residues. Germline-derived CDR1 and CDR2 are SGDLS and YYNGEE. The ends were cut back, 4 bases at V and 6 bases at J, with 10 bases in the middle. This chain's CDR3 is CASSPPGAGELFF. The CDR3, as DNA: TGTGCCAGCAGCCCACCAGGGGCCGGGGAGCTGTTTTTT.

In regard to this clone: The junction differs from germline at one of its ends, possibly a read error. The genes are TRBV5-1 and TRBJ2-3; D ambiguous. The CDR3 consists of 13 residues. From germline, CDR1 is SGHRS and CDR2 YFSETQ. The CDR3: CASSLAFTDTQYF. Written as DNA, the CDR3 is TGCGCCAGTAGCTTGGCTTTCACAGATACGCAGTATTTT.

The V call is TRBV9, the J call TRBJ1-2; D gene ambiguous. Trimming cost V 0 bases and J 3 bases, with 6 bases left between them. The CDR3 spans 13 residues. Looked up from germline, CDR1 is SGDLS and CDR2 is YYNGEE. Here the CDR3 DNA reads TGTGCCAGCAGCGTAGGTGGGGACTATGGCTACACCTTC. Its translation: CASSVGGDYGYTF.

The CDR3 loop is CSGQGADTGELFF. CDR3 nucleotides: TGCAGCGGACAGGGGGCTGACACCGGGGAGCTGTTTTTT. The chain uses TRBV29-1 and TRBJ2-2; 10 positions match TRBD1. Germline V CDR1 and CDR2: SQVTM, ANQGSEA. Losses at the gene ends were 7 bases for V and 3 bases for J; bases not matched to a gene: 2. CDR3 size: 13 residues.

The sample holds a few counts of this clone. The chain links TRBV7-9 to TRBJ1-2; no firm D call. Germline values: CDR1 SEHNR, CDR2 FQNEAQ (reference sequence). Trimming took off 5 bases at V and 4 bases at J, with 8 bases between the two ends. The CDR3 runs 12 residues. The CDR3 DNA follows: TGTGCCAGCAGCCCCTCAGGCTATGGCTACACCTTC. Protein product: CASSPSGYGYTF. The full variable domain, rest sourced from reference TRBV7-9 and TRBJ1-2, is DTGVSQNPRHKITKRGQNVTFRCDPISEHNRLYWYRQTLGQGPEFLTYFQNEAQLEKSRLLSDRFSAERPKGSFSTLEIQRTEQGDSAMYLCASSPSGYGYTFGSGTRLTVV.

The rearrangement joins TRBV27 to TRBJ2-6; D possibly corresponds to TRBD1 (6 bases). This CDR3 has 19 residues. Germline CDR1 reads MNHEY; CDR2 reads SMNVEV (reference sequence). With 8 bases removed from V and 1 base from J, the gap between germline ends came to 24 bases. The DNA for the CDR3 is TGTGCCAGCCTTACCAAGTCGGACAGCGTAGGGTCTGGGGCCAACGTCCTGACTTTC. Its protein is CASLTKSDSVGSGANVLTF.

The chain recombines TRBV29-1 with TRBJ1-3; D unresolved. V lost 2 bases and J 4 bases, leaving 3 bases between the germline ends. Germline V CDR1 and CDR2: SQVTM, ANQGSEA. The CDR3 runs 11 residues. CDR3 sequence: CSVESGNTIYF. CDR3 DNA: TGCAGCGTTGAATCCGGAAACACCATATATTTT.

The CDR3 here is CASSFLGLLGNEQYF. The CDR3, as DNA: TGTGCCAGCAGCTTCTTGGGGCTACTGGGGAACGAGCAGTACTTC. This chain connects TRBV11-2 to TRBJ2-5, with D possibly being TRBD1 (5 bases). The J call is uncertain, as TRBJ2-7 better fits the DNA end. The length of the CDR3 is 15 residues. The V gene's germline CDR1 is SGHAT and CDR2 FQNNGV.

There are a few counts of this clone. The chain has TRBV29-1 and TRBJ2-1, with TRBD2 identical over 9 bases. Germline CDR1 is SQVTM and CDR2 is ANQGSEA. The V and J ends lost 6 bases and 3 bases, in that order; junction bases with no gene match: 12. The CDR3 extends over 16 amino acids. The CDR3 nucleotides read TGCAGCGTGTCTACTCGACTAGCGGAACGCTACAATGAGCAGTTCTTC. This codes for CSVSTRLAERYNEQFF.